This TCR beta chain came from a study of T cell responses to AZD1222 COVID-19 vaccine. V lost 7 bases and J 5 bases, leaving 11 bases between the germline ends. This CDR3 spans 11 amino acids. Germline assignment: CDR1 SQVTM and CDR2 ANQGSEA. Points from the study as a whole: Nearly half of the spike-specific TCRs reportedly recognize variant regions that carry no mutations.

About this clone itself: The antigen remains undetermined.

The protocol was immunoSEQ multiplex PCR, while the TCRdb copy is restricted to in-frame clones and leaves out a portion. The sample includes approximately 99,000 clones, about nine tenths seen only once; the top ten take 6.5% to 8.5%. The TCR originated in an adult who received the AZD1222 COVID-19 vaccine. This chain connects TRBV29-1 to TRBJ2-5, with D perhaps matching TRBD2 (5 bases). The source was peripheral blood, collected 28 days after the second AZD1222 dose. The CDR3: CSAPGGETQYF. The CDR3 DNA follows: TGCAGCGCACCTGGCGGGGAGACCCAGTACTTC.